What follows are 3 T cell receptor beta chains derived from one specimen sequenced in a study of cytomegalovirus exposure and HLA in healthy donors. PCR employed 60 Vbeta and 13 Jbeta primers. Data came from immunoSEQ multiplex PCR; TCRdb stores just in-frame clones and leaves some out. The data hold about 62,000 clones, with around 80% observed a single time. Sequenced sample: PBMCs. These receptors all come from a man aged 35-49 years in good health and CMV-seronegative.

This clone occurred a few times. The J gene is TRBJ1-1, the V gene TRBV2; D remains unclear. V lost 7 bases and J 1 base, leaving 13 bases between the germline ends. Germline V gives CDR1 SNHLY, CDR2 FYNNEI. The CDR3 runs to 14 residues. The CDR3 DNA reads TGTGCCAGCACTAAACCCGACAAGAACACTGAAGCTTTCTTT. It codes for CASTKPDKNTEAFF.

The chain has TRBV5-1 and TRBJ1-2; D unclear. V lost 7 bases, J lost 4 bases, and 14 bases lay in between. The germline CDR1 and CDR2 sequences are SGHRS and YFSETQ. This CDR3 has 13 amino acids. The CDR3 sequence is CASSWESGYGYTF. CDR3 coding DNA: TGCGCCAGCTCTTGGGAGAGTGGCTATGGCTACACCTTC.

The rearrangement links TRBV6-1 to TRBJ1-1, with D unresolved. The V gene's germline CDR1 is MNHNS and CDR2 SASEGT. This CDR3 spans 13 amino acids. Trimming shortened V by 7 bases and J by 1 base, and 10 bases separated the two germline ends. CDR3 sequence reads: CASNPPRNTEAFF. Written as DNA, the CDR3 is TGTGCCAGCAACCCCCCCAGGAACACTGAAGCTTTCTTT.